This entry lists 12 T cell receptor beta chains sequenced from one sample in a study of T cell responses to AZD1222 COVID-19 vaccine. Data came from immunoSEQ multiplex PCR; TCRdb stores just in-frame clones and leaves some out. This sample has fewer than 55,000 clones; 65% to 80% occur once, and the top ten carry 20% to 25%. The specimen comprised peripheral blood, sampled on day 0 of MenACWY control vaccination. These receptors were taken from an adult in good health.

This clone was picked up a small number of times. The chain couples TRBV28 to TRBJ1-1, with TRBD1 identical over 7 bases. The junction had 7 bases not matched to a gene; V was cut back by 6 bases and J by 0 bases. The germline V gene has CDR1 MDHEN and CDR2 SYDVKM. CDR3 length: 15 residues. CDR3 loop: CASRPTGVLNTEAFF. CDR3 nucleotides: TGTGCCAGCAGACCTACAGGGGTGCTGAACACTGAAGCTTTCTTT.

This chain joins TRBV18 and TRBJ2-6, with TRBD1 matching over 12 bases. The CDR3 has 19 amino acids. The germline V gene has CDR1 KGHSH and CDR2 LQKENI. The V gene end was trimmed by 3 bases and the J gene end by 3 bases; junction bases not matched to a gene: 9. CDR3 region: CASSPGTGGFGFGANVLTF. The DNA for the CDR3 is TGTGCCAGCTCACCCGGGACAGGGGGCTTCGGGTTTGGGGCCAACGTCCTGACTTTC.

CDR3 nucleotides: TGTGCCAGCAGCGTAGATGGGGACAGGCCTAATGAAAAACTGTTTTTT. Its protein product is CASSVDGDRPNEKLFF. This rearrangement joins TRBV9 to TRBJ1-4; TRBD1 agrees at 8 bases. Germline V lookup: CDR1 SGDLS, CDR2 YYNGEE. The CDR3 spans 16 residues. The junction had 4 bases not matched to a gene; V was cut back by 0 bases and J by 3 bases. The whole variable domain, remainder taken from reference TRBV9 and TRBJ1-4, is DSGVTQTPKHLITATGQRVTLRCSPRSGDLSVYWYQQSLDQGLQFLIQYYNGEERAKGNILERFSAQQFPDLHSELNLSSLELGDSALYFCASSVDGDRPNEKLFFGSGTQLSVL.

This rearrangement joins TRBV9 to TRBJ2-1; 8 bases are a match to TRBD2. V lost 0 bases, J lost 3 bases, and 2 bases stayed unmatched. Germline CDR1 and CDR2: SGDLS and YYNGEE. This CDR3 has 15 amino acids. The CDR3 protein is CASSVELAVYNEQFF. CDR3 sequence (DNA): TGTGCCAGCAGCGTAGAACTAGCGGTCTACAATGAGCAGTTCTTC.

The gene calls are TRBV7-2 and TRBJ2-7; a possible D gene is TRBD2 (6 bases). The V end lost 3 bases, the J end lost 0 bases, and 12 bases lay between the germline ends. CDR1 and CDR2 from the germline V gene are SGHTA and FQGNSA. CDR3 length: 15 residues. CDR3 in amino acids: CASSFYIADSYEQYF. The DNA of the CDR3 is TGTGCCAGCAGCTTTTATATAGCGGACTCCTACGAGCAGTACTTC.

This chain uses TRBV29-1 with TRBJ1-2; the D gene is possibly TRBD1 (6 bases). Germline CDR1 SQVTM, CDR2 ANQGSEA. This CDR3 spans 13 amino acids. The V end was cut by 7 bases, the J end by 4 bases, with 16 bases between. The CDR3 protein is CSATKGVGYGYTF. In nucleotides, the CDR3 is TGCAGCGCTACTAAGGGGGTAGGCTATGGCTACACCTTC.

The V gene is TRBV6-4, the J gene TRBJ1-1, with a tentative D call TRBD1 (5 bases). This CDR3 has 14 amino acids. Trimming removed 5 bases from V and 4 bases from J, with 14 bases in between. CDR1 and CDR2 (germline): MRHNA, SNTAGT. The CDR3 is CASSSRGEGTEAFF. CDR3 nucleotides: TGTGCCAGCAGTTCGAGGGGAGAGGGCACTGAAGCTTTCTTT.

This chain connects TRBV29-1 to TRBJ1-1; the D gene is possibly TRBD1 (6 bases). Looked up from germline, CDR1 is SQVTM and CDR2 is ANQGSEA. CDR3 length: 12 amino acids. The V gene lost 6 bases and the J gene lost 10 bases, with 18 bases spanning the gap. The CDR3 loop is CSVRGGPMRAFF. The CDR3 coding sequence is TGCAGCGTGCGTGGGGGCCCAATGAGAGCTTTCTTT.

DNA of the CDR3: TGTGCCAGCAGCTTAACAGGACACCGAGAGGAAAAACTGTTTTTT. Its protein is CASSLTGHREEKLFF. V and J are TRBV7-6 and TRBJ1-4, with D perhaps matching TRBD1 (5 bases). This CDR3 is 15 amino acids long. From germline, CDR1 is SGHVS and CDR2 FNYEAQ. With 2 bases removed from V and 8 bases from J, the gap between germline ends came to 15 bases.

The chain employs TRBV5-1 and TRBJ2-1; maybe TRBD1 (6 bases). Trimming left V 3 bases short and J 10 bases short, with 14 bases between. The germline gives CDR1 SGHRS, CDR2 YFSETQ. The CDR3 spans 13 residues. CDR3 sequence: CASSSDSQGEQFF. The CDR3 bases are TGCGCCAGCAGCTCGGACTCCCAGGGGGAGCAGTTCTTC.

This clone showed up just a few times. The CDR3 DNA sequence: TGTGCCAGCAGCTCGTTGGTTGAGCAGTTCTTC. Its protein is CASSSLVEQFF. The J gene is TRBJ2-1, the V gene TRBV6-2 or TRBV6-3; D unresolved. Trimming shortened V by 6 bases and J by 9 bases, and 9 bases separated the two germline ends. This CDR3 region has 11 residues. Germline loops: CDR1 MNHEY, CDR2 SVGEGT.

V usage is TRBV2 and J usage is TRBJ1-1, with a weak D call TRBD1 (6 bases). Trimming removed 7 bases at V and 0 bases at J, with 18 bases between. The CDR3 loop spans 16 amino acids. The germline gives CDR1 SNHLY, CDR2 FYNNEI. The CDR3, as DNA: TGTGCCAGCACCATAGGACAGCTTCTTATGAACACTGAAGCTTTCTTT. It translates to CASTIGQLLMNTEAFF.